This T cell receptor beta chain was recovered during a study of T cell responses to AZD1222 COVID-19 vaccine. The assay was immunoSEQ multiplex PCR, and TCRdb's table has in-frame clones only and misses some. The table records 120,000 or so clones, around 91% of them present only once. Germline values: CDR1 SGHTA, CDR2 FQGNSA. V was shortened by 1 base and J by 2 bases, with 12 bases between the two germline ends. This CDR3 region has 16 residues. Whole-study findings and limits: Sampling captured repertoires only after the peak T cell response. The donors showed a predominance of white British ancestry and of females, with possible underestimation of clonal diversity. Breadth and depth of Spike-specific TCRs rose after two AZD1222 doses.

As concerns this clone: The target antigen is unknown.

Material: peripheral blood, obtained on day 0 of AZD1222 vaccination. This TCR was recovered from an adult in good health. V and J are TRBV7-2 and TRBJ2-1, with D maybe TRBD2 (6 bases). For the CDR3, the DNA is TGTGCCAGCAGCTTAGGTATCGCGGGGACCTACAATGAGCAGTTCTTC. The encoded protein is CASSLGIAGTYNEQFF.